The following is a TCR beta chain sequence with its context. The target antigen is unknown. This entry belongs to a study of T cells expressing NK-cell markers. The study, taken as a whole, reports: Among a few donors, these clonotypes also ranked first in the CD3+CD56-NKG2C+ fraction.

Using the 5' RACE reads, TCRdb records one entry per CDR3 protein without DNA. The table for this sample gives under 600,000 distinct CDR3 sequences. The CDR3 length is 14 residues. In germline, CDR1 is SGHDT, CDR2 YYEEEE. This sequence was found in a woman in her forties or fifties in good health. Sequencing input: blood T cells: a sorted CD56 or NKG2C T cell subset, CD4+ or CD8+ T cells, or bulk PBMC T cells (not recorded which). This sequence joins TRBV5-6 and TRBJ2-2; TCRdb designates TRBD1, a call that cannot be tested without DNA. This CDR3 reads CASSFQTGTGELFF.